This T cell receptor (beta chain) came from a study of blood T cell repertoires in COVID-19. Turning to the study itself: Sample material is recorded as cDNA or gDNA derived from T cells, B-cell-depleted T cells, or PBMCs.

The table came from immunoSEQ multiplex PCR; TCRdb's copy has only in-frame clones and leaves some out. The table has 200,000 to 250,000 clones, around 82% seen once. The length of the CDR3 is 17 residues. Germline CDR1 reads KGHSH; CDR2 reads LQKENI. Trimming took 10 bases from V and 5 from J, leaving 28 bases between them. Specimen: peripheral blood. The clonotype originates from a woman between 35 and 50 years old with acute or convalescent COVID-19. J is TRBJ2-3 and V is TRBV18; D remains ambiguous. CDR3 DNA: TGTGCCACCCCCCCTATGGGCTCCTCGTCCTCACAAGATACGCAGTATTTT. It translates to CATPPMGSSSSQDTQYF.